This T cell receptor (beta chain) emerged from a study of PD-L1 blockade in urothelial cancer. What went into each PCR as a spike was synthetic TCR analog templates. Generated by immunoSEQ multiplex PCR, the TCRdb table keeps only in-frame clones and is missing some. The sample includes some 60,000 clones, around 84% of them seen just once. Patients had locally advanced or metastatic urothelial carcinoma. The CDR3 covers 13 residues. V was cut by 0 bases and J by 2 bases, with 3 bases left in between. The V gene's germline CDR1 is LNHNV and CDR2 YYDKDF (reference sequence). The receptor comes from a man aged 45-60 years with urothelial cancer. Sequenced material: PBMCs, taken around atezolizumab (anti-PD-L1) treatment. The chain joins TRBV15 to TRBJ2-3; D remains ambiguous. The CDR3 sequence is CATSREYTDTQYF. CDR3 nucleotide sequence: TGTGCCACCAGCAGAGAGTACACAGATACGCAGTATTTT. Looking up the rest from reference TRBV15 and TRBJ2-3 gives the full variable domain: DAMVIQNPRYQVTQFGKPVTLSCSQTLNHNVMYWYQQKSSQAPKLLFHYYDKDFNNEADTPDNFQSRRPNTSFCFLDIRSPGLGDTAMYLCATSREYTDTQYFGPGTRLTVL.